This entry features one TCR beta chain sequence. The sample originates from a study of OX40 agonist ivuxolimab in advanced cancers. The CDR3 sequence is 13 residues long. With V trimmed by 6 bases and J by 4 bases, 3 bases remained unmatched. Germline V lookup: CDR1 LNHDA, CDR2 SQIVND (reference sequence). The data were produced by immunoSEQ multiplex PCR, yet TCRdb's version contains in-frame clones alone and is incomplete. The profile covers fewer than 70,000 clones, with more than 65% appearing a single time and under 2% taken by the ten largest. This TCR derives from an adult with an advanced solid tumor such as melanoma, head and neck, liver or kidney cancer. The sample consisted of CD4+ or CD8+ T cells sorted from blood, taken in a trial of the OX40 agonist ivuxolimab. The rearrangement links TRBV19 to TRBJ2-3; 8 nucleotides agree with TRBD1. CDR3 sequence (DNA): TGTGCCAGTAGGGACAGGGTCCCAGATACGCAGTATTTT. Amino acids: CASRDRVPDTQYF.